This is a list of T cell receptor beta chains from one sample in a study of cytomegalovirus exposure and HLA in healthy donors. Generated by immunoSEQ multiplex PCR, the TCRdb table keeps only in-frame clones and is missing some. The sample records over 70,000 clones, around three quarters being singletons. The sample comprised PBMCs. Receptors originate from a male donor in good health and CMV-seronegative. CDR3s include the opening cysteine and the closing phenylalanine or tryptophan. A D gene is named only where the DNA matches it firmly. Size values are once, few and many counts, or a class for expanded clones, and some rows have none.

d_call,clone_size,j_call,v_call,cdr3_aa,cdr3_nt
TRBD2,NA,TRBJ2-3,TRBV9,CASSVQGVGGSGSADTQYF,TGTGCCAGCAGCGTACAAGGAGTGGGCGGGAGCGGAAGCGCAGATACGCAGTATTTT
NA,NA,TRBJ1-6,TRBV9,CASSVTGGGANSPLHF,TGTGCCAGCAGCGTAACGGGGGGGGGCGCAAATTCACCCCTCCACTTT
NA,NA,TRBJ1-5,TRBV19,CASSNENRVQPQHF,TGTGCCAGTAGCAACGAAAACAGGGTTCAGCCCCAGCATTTT
TRBD2,NA,TRBJ2-3,TRBV7-3,CASSLGPAGGTDTQYF,TGTGCCAGCAGCTTAGGTCCTGCGGGGGGTACAGATACGCAGTATTTT
NA,few,TRBJ2-3,TRBV11-3,CASSTGGTDTQYF,TGTGCCAGCTCGACGGGTGGCACAGATACGCAGTATTTT
NA,NA,TRBJ2-3,TRBV9,CASSVELAVNTDTQYF,TGTGCCAGCAGCGTAGAACTAGCAGTAAACACAGATACGCAGTATTTT
NA,few,TRBJ1-1,TRBV7-3,CASSLIRDTEAFF,TGTGCCAGCAGCTTAATCAGGGACACTGAAGCTTTCTTT
NA,once,TRBJ1-1,TRBV4-1,CASSQGRQLNTEAFF,TGCGCCAGCAGCCAAGGTCGACAGCTCAACACTGAAGCTTTCTTT
TRBD1,NA,TRBJ2-5,TRBV7-6,CASSTFARDSKQETQYF,TGTGCCAGCAGCACGTTTGCCCGGGACAGCAAACAAGAGACCCAGTACTTC
NA,NA,TRBJ2-1,TRBV7-2,CASSLASSYNEQFF,TGTGCCAGCAGCTTGGCTAGCTCCTACAATGAGCAGTTCTTC
NA,NA,TRBJ2-5,TRBV29-1,CSGGGDIQETQYF,TGCAGCGGGGGAGGCGACATCCAAGAGACCCAGTACTTC
NA,NA,TRBJ1-1,TRBV18,CASSLSKTGTEAFF,TGTGCCAGCTCTCTAAGTAAGACAGGAACTGAAGCTTTCTTT
NA,NA,TRBJ2-4,TRBV9,CASSVGGTTAGIQYF,TGTGCCAGCAGCGTAGGCGGCACTACGGCGGGCATTCAGTACTTC
NA,NA,TRBJ1-4,TRBV4-3,CASSQFGSGSALKLFF,TGCGCCAGCAGCCAATTTGGTTCAGGGTCCGCCTTAAAACTGTTTTTT
TRBD1,NA,TRBJ2-7,TRBV7-9,CASSLDTGGRQYF,TGTGCCAGCAGCTTAGATACAGGGGGCCGCCAGTACTTC
NA,NA,TRBJ2-5,TRBV5-1,CASSLLGRGVQETQYF,TGCGCCAGCAGCTTGTTAGGCAGGGGGGTCCAAGAGACCCAGTACTTC
NA,few,TRBJ1-6,TRBV4-1,CASSPRLADNSPLHF,TGCGCCAGCAGCCCCCGTTTGGCCGATAATTCACCCCTCCACTTT